Following are 27 T cell receptor beta chains from one sample sequenced in a study of T cell repertoires in cytomegalovirus infection. These receptors have no identified antigens. TCRdb re-called the reads through MiXCR, storing one row per CDR3 protein. The sample holds some 320,000 distinct CDR3 sequences, around 29% seen once. Sequences were derived from cultured PBMCs, sampled from culture after CMV antigen stimulation. The receptors stem from a human donor in good health (CMV status not recorded). Some clones in this sample may be carry-over from other donors' samples.

The chain employs TRBV7-2 and TRBJ2-7, with D possibly TRBD1 on 6 matching bases. The length of the CDR3 is 14 residues. Trimming removed 2 bases from V and 2 bases from J, with 10 bases in between. CDR1 and CDR2 from the germline V gene are SGHTA and FQGNSA. CDR3 residues: CASSLLGAAYEQYF. The CDR3 DNA sequence: TGTGCCAGCAGCTTATTGGGGGCCGCCTACGAGCAGTACTTC.

V is TRBV12-3 or TRBV12-4 and J is TRBJ1-1; TRBD1 is a possible D gene (6 bases). The CDR3 has 15 residues. V gave up 8 bases and J gave up 1 base, with 17 bases separating them. CDR3 loop: CASRSGGAGNTEAFF. Written as DNA, the CDR3 is TGTGCCAGCCGCTCGGGGGGGGCTGGGAACACTGAAGCTTTCTTT.

This clonotype has ten or more counts. J is TRBJ1-5 and V is TRBV7-2, with D maybe TRBD1 (5 bases). Germline CDR1 SGHTA, CDR2 FQGNSA. Trimming stripped 2 bases from V and 7 bases from J, with 15 bases between. The CDR3 has 15 amino acids. This chain's CDR3 is CASSLFDRSGQPQHF. The CDR3 DNA is TGTGCCAGCAGCTTATTCGACAGATCAGGACAGCCCCAGCATTTT.

This clonotype has only one observation. The chain joins TRBV6-6 to TRBJ1-1; no clear D gene. CDR1 is MNHNY, CDR2 SVGAGI, per germline (reference sequence). This CDR3 has 14 residues. Trimming took 6 bases from V and 1 from J, leaving 12 bases between them. The CDR3 DNA reads as TGTGCCAGCAGGTGGGGAGGAGAGAACACTGAAGCTTTCTTT. Translated: CASRWGGENTEAFF.

In DNA form, the CDR3 reads TGCGCCAGCAGCTCCACAGGGGGCTGGACCAAAAACATTCAGTACTTC. Protein sequence: CASSSTGGWTKNIQYF. This chain joins TRBV5-1 and TRBJ2-4; TRBD1 matches 9 bases. The CDR3 length is 16 residues. V lost 3 bases, J lost 2 bases, and 6 bases stayed unmatched. In germline, CDR1 is SGHRS, CDR2 YFSETQ.

This clonotype was picked up a small number of times. The chain is built from TRBV6-6 and TRBJ2-7; perhaps TRBD2 as D (6 bases). This CDR3 is built from 13 residues. CDR1 is MNHNY, CDR2 SVGAGI, per germline (reference sequence). With 4 bases removed from V and 0 bases from J, the gap between germline ends came to 7 bases. The CDR3 DNA reads as TGTGCCAGCAGTTGGGGGGACTCCTACGAGCAGTACTTC. This sequence encodes CASSWGDSYEQYF.

The chain uses TRBV7-9 and TRBJ1-2, with D maybe TRBD1 (6 bases). The CDR3 spans 14 residues. The germline gives CDR1 SEHNR, CDR2 FQNEAQ (reference sequence). V lost 4 bases to trimming and J lost 1 base, with 10 bases between them. The DNA of the CDR3 is TGTGCCAGCAGCTACCACAGGGTTAACTATGGCTACACCTTC. This encodes CASSYHRVNYGYTF.

The chain combines TRBV20-1 with TRBJ2-3; TRBD2 matches at 7 bases. CDR1 DFQATT and CDR2 SNEGSKA come from the germline V gene (reference sequence). This CDR3 spans 16 amino acids. The ends lost 0 bases at V and 1 base at J; junction bases unmatched: 7. The chain's CDR3 is CSARDSRLAGTDTQYF. The CDR3 DNA is TGCAGTGCTAGAGATAGCCGTCTAGCGGGCACAGATACGCAGTATTTT.

The J gene is TRBJ2-1, the V gene TRBV6-2 or TRBV6-3; D gene ambiguous. V gave up 6 bases and J gave up 11 bases, with 14 bases separating them. Germline CDR1 is MNHEY and CDR2 is SVGEGT. This CDR3 has 12 amino acids. Written as DNA, the CDR3 is TGTGCCAGCAGAAGAGGAGTCAACCAGCAGTTCTTC. Residues: CASRRGVNQQFF.

The rearrangement links TRBV19 to TRBJ1-6, with TRBD1 matching 8 bases. The V and J ends lost 6 bases and 9 bases, in that order; junction bases with no gene match: 10. The CDR3 is 15 residues long. Germline lookup yields CDR1 LNHDA and CDR2 SQIVND (reference sequence). CDR3 region: CASSPGGGFSSPLHF. The CDR3 coding sequence is TGTGCCAGTAGCCCAGGGGGCGGATTTAGTTCACCCCTCCACTTT.

J is TRBJ1-5 and V is TRBV12-3 or TRBV12-4; D unresolved. The length of the CDR3 is 14 residues. V was shortened by 5 bases and J by 6 bases, with 14 bases between the two germline ends. The CDR3 region is CASSPQKRLQPQHF. The CDR3 bases are TGTGCCAGCAGTCCCCAGAAGAGGCTTCAGCCCCAGCATTTT.

The rearrangement uses TRBV19 and TRBJ2-2, with D perhaps TRBD2 (5 bases). Per germline, CDR1 LNHDA and CDR2 SQIVND (reference sequence). V lost 11 bases, J lost 0 bases, and 13 bases lay in between. The CDR3 is 14 residues long. For the CDR3, the DNA is TGTGCCGTCGGGGTCGGCGCGAACACCGGGGAGCTGTTTTTT. It yields the protein CAVGVGANTGELFF.

For the CDR3, the DNA is TGTGCCAGCACCGGGACTAGCGGGGCGGGGAAGTTCTTC. Amino acid sequence: CASTGTSGAGKFF. This sequence joins TRBV2 and TRBJ2-1; TRBD2 matches 13 bases. Germline values: CDR1 SNHLY, CDR2 FYNNEI. V lost 7 bases to trimming and J lost 14 bases; unmatched junction nucleotides: 8. The CDR3 totals 13 residues.

This clonotype occurred a few times. The V gene is TRBV20-1, the J gene TRBJ1-5; D call uncertain. V shed 6 bases and J shed 0 bases, with 24 bases lying between them. Germline values: CDR1 DFQATT, CDR2 SNEGSKA (reference sequence). The CDR3 consists of 18 residues. DNA of the CDR3: TGCAGTGCGACCATGAGGGAAATTGATATAATTAGCAATCAGCCCCAGCATTTT. This codes for CSATMREIDIISNQPQHF.

In DNA, the CDR3 is TGCAGTGCTAGCCGGGGGCTAGCGGGAGGTGCTAGCACAGATACGCAGTATTTT. Amino acids: CSASRGLAGGASTDTQYF. V is TRBV20-1 and J is TRBJ2-3, with 11 bases lining up with TRBD2. CDR1 and CDR2 from the germline V gene are DFQATT and SNEGSKA (reference sequence). The CDR3 is 18 residues long. V lost 3 bases and J lost 0; bases outside the gene matches: 11.

The chain recombines TRBV7-6 with TRBJ2-4; D is unresolved. Trimming pared 5 bases from V and 8 bases from J, leaving 13 bases between. Germline V gene data show CDR1 as SGHVS and CDR2 as FNYEAQ. This CDR3 region has 13 residues. The CDR3 region has the DNA TGTGCCAGCAGCCAAGGGTGGACGGACATTCAGTACTTC. Encoded protein: CASSQGWTDIQYF. The full variable domain, with the rest looked up from reference TRBV7-6 and TRBJ2-4, is GAGVSQSPRYKVTKRGQDVALRCDPISGHVSLYWYRQALGQGPEFLTYFNYEAQQDKSGLPNDRFSAERPEGSISTLTIQRTEQRDSAMYRCASSQGWTDIQYFGAGTRLSVL.

This clonotype was detected ten times or more. CDR3 DNA: TGTGCCAGCAGCCCATCGGGGGGGAGCCTCCGGGAGACCCAGTACTTC. It translates to CASSPSGGSLRETQYF. The gene calls are TRBV7-3 and TRBJ2-5, with 8 positions matching TRBD2. V shed 5 bases and J 5 bases; nucleotides not matched to a gene: 13. The CDR3 covers 16 residues. CDR1 is SGHTA, CDR2 FQGTGA, per germline.

CDR3 nucleotide sequence: TGCAGTGCTAGCCAGCGGGCTGAAGCTTTCTTT. Its protein is CSASQRAEAFF. The genes are TRBV20-1 and TRBJ1-1, with D unclear. This CDR3 has 11 residues. Between the trimmed V and J ends, which lost 3 bases and 6 bases, there was a span of 8 bases. Germline V gene data show CDR1 as DFQATT and CDR2 as SNEGSKA (reference sequence).

This clonotype was found many times. The genes are TRBV7-2 and TRBJ2-7, with 8 bases lining up with TRBD2. Germline assignment: CDR1 SGHTA and CDR2 FQGNSA. The length of the CDR3 is 15 residues. With 2 bases clipped from V and 3 bases from J, the junction kept 6 bases outside the gene matches. The CDR3 region is CASSLSAGALYEQYF. CDR3 DNA sequence: TGTGCCAGCAGCTTATCAGCGGGAGCCCTCTACGAGCAGTACTTC. Variable domain in full (rest from reference TRBV7-2 and TRBJ2-7): GAGVSQSPSNKVTEKGKDVELRCDPISGHTALYWYRQSLGQGLEFLIYFQGNSAPDKSGLPSDRFSAERTGGSVSTLTIQRTQQEDSAVYLCASSLSAGALYEQYFGPGTRLTVT.

In its sample, this clonotype was seen a few times. The rearrangement uses TRBV4-1 and TRBJ2-5; 10 bases map to TRBD2. The CDR3 is made up of 18 amino acids. V trimming: 1 base; J trimming: 3 bases; junction bases outside the gene matches: 11. Germline V lookup: CDR1 MGHRA, CDR2 YSYEKL. DNA for the CDR3: TGCGCCAGCAGCCAAGGATTAGTTGGAACTAGCGGGAAAGAGACCCAGTACTTC. Protein product: CASSQGLVGTSGKETQYF.

V is TRBV6-1 and J is TRBJ2-1; D remains ambiguous. The ends were cut back, 2 bases at V and 7 bases at J, with 9 bases in the middle. The length of the CDR3 is 13 residues. Germline-derived CDR1 and CDR2 are MNHNS and SASEGT. CDR3 coding DNA: TGTGCCAGCAGTGAAAGTAACTCAAATGAGCAGTTCTTC. Encoded protein: CASSESNSNEQFF.

V usage is TRBV4-1 and J usage is TRBJ2-1; TRBD1 is a possible D gene (6 bases). Germline CDR1 MGHRA, CDR2 YSYEKL. The CDR3 sequence is 16 residues long. V shed 1 base and J shed 1 base, with 11 bases lying between them. DNA for the CDR3: TGCGCCAGCAGCCAAGGTATAGGGACATCCTACAATGAGCAGTTCTTC. Translating it yields CASSQGIGTSYNEQFF.

CDR3 nucleotide sequence: TGTGCCAGTAGTATATTGCCAGGGAAGACTGAAGCTTTCTTT. It specifies CASSILPGKTEAFF. The chain couples TRBV19 to TRBJ1-1; the D gene is possibly TRBD1 (5 bases). V was trimmed by 2 bases and J by 5 bases, leaving 12 bases between them. CDR1 and CDR2 (germline): LNHDA, SQIVND (reference sequence). This CDR3 is 14 amino acids long.

Notes on this clonotype: Since a much larger clone is just one base distant, this may be a read error. This sequence joins TRBV5-6 and TRBJ1-2, with no clear D. The CDR3 is 14 residues long. V was trimmed by 3 bases and J by 7 bases, leaving 16 bases between them. Per the germline V gene, CDR1 is SGHDT and CDR2 is YYEEEE. The CDR3, as DNA: TGTGCCAGCAGCTGGACTTCGTCCCACTTTGGCTACACCTTC. Amino acids: CASSWTSSHFGYTF.

This clonotype was counted between two and nine times. V gene TRBV7-6 combines with J gene TRBJ2-2; TRBD1 is a possible D gene (5 bases). The CDR3 runs to 13 residues. Trimming stripped 6 bases from V and 7 bases from J, with 12 bases between. CDR1 is SGHVS and CDR2 is FNYEAQ in the germline V gene. This chain's CDR3 is CASRLGRNGELFF. In DNA, the CDR3 is TGTGCCAGCAGATTGGGGCGGAACGGGGAGCTGTTTTTT. Looking up the rest from reference TRBV7-6 and TRBJ2-2 gives the full variable domain: GAGVSQSPRYKVTKRGQDVALRCDPISGHVSLYWYRQALGQGPEFLTYFNYEAQQDKSGLPNDRFSAERPEGSISTLTIQRTEQRDSAMYRCASRLGRNGELFFGEGSRLTVL.

This clonotype has ten or more counts. This chain uses TRBV7-9 with TRBJ2-7, with TRBD1 matching 10 bases. The CDR3 length is 16 residues. With V trimmed by 5 bases and J by 3 bases, 10 bases remained unmatched. CDR1 is SEHNR and CDR2 is FQNEAQ in the germline V gene (reference sequence). CDR3 coding DNA: TGTGCCAGCAGCGCCCTTTCCCGGGACAGGGGCTACGAGCAGTACTTC. Translating gives CASSALSRDRGYEQYF.

V gene TRBV19 combines with J gene TRBJ2-7; 7 nucleotides line up with TRBD1. The V and J ends lost 5 bases and 1 base, in that order; junction bases with no gene match: 5. The CDR3 is 14 residues long. CDR1 is LNHDA, CDR2 SQIVND, per germline (reference sequence). Here the CDR3 DNA reads TGTGCCAGTAGTGGACAGGCGCCTTCCTACGAGCAGTACTTC. It is translated as CASSGQAPSYEQYF.